These T cell receptor beta chains were read from a single sample in a study of control samples from healthy donors and cancer patients. Sequenced by immunoSEQ multiplex PCR; TCRdb stores in-frame clones only, minus some. The sample has just over 150,000 clones, roughly 94% seen once. What was sequenced was blood. The receptors stem from a woman in her thirties or forties in good health. Both conserved end residues are part of each CDR3. A D gene is named only where the DNA matches it firmly. Not all rows give a size; the values are once, few, many and, for expanded clones, a class.

TRBJ1-3 | - | - | TRBV5-6 | TGTGCCAGCAGCCCGGTTTGGAGTCAGAATCATCCAAACACCATATATTTT | CASSPVWSQNHPNTIYF
TRBJ1-1 | - | TRBD1 | TRBV28 | TGTGCCAGCACCAACAGGGGGCAAGGAGGGACTGAAGCTTTCTTT | CASTNRGQGGTEAFF
TRBJ1-1 | - | - | TRBV19 | TGTGCCAGTAGTATAGGTCGGGGGCTGAACACTGAAGCTTTCTTT | CASSIGRGLNTEAFF
TRBJ2-7 | - | TRBD1 | TRBV27 | TGTGCCAGCAGTTCGGGACAGAGGCACTACGAGCAGTACTTC | CASSSGQRHYEQYF
TRBJ1-1 | - | - | TRBV7-9 | TGTGCCAGCAGCTTAGAGGGGGGAGTGAACACTGAAGCTTTCTTT | CASSLEGGVNTEAFF
TRBJ2-7 | - | - | TRBV6-5 | TGTGCCAGCAGAGGACACTCCTACGAGCAGTACTTC | CASRGHSYEQYF
TRBJ1-2 | - | TRBD1 | TRBV6-5 | TGTGCCAGCAGCCGGACAGGGCCTACCTATGGCTACACCTTC | CASSRTGPTYGYTF
TRBJ1-5 | once | - | TRBV6-5 | TGTGCCAGCACCCGAGGTTTGGGGACGCCCCAGCATTTT | CASTRGLGTPQHF
TRBJ1-1 | - | - | TRBV5-1 | TGCGCCAGCAGCTTGGACAGGGAAAAGGGCCCGGGGGGCACTGAAGCTTTCTTT | CASSLDREKGPGGTEAFF
TRBJ2-7 | - | TRBD2 | TRBV7-2 | TGTGCCAGCAGCATAACTAGCGGATCCGATCTACGAGCAGTGAACTTC | CASSITSGSDLRAVNF
TRBJ2-3 | - | - | TRBV7-2 | TGTGCCAGCAGCCTAGACCCCCCCGATACGCAGTATTTT | CASSLDPPDTQYF
TRBJ2-1 | - | TRBD2 | TRBV3-1/TRBV3-2 | TGTGCCAGCAGCCGGGCGACTAGCGGGGGGGGCCATGAGCAGTTCTTC | CASSRATSGGGHEQFF
TRBJ1-2 | - | TRBD1 | TRBV3-1/TRBV3-2 | TGTGCCAGCAGCCATGACCGGGACAGGCTCTATGGCTACACCTTC | CASSHDRDRLYGYTF
TRBJ1-5 | - | - | TRBV5-8 | TGTGCCAGCAGCTCGCGCCGGGACACCAATCAGCCCCAGCATTTT | CASSSRRDTNQPQHF
TRBJ2-7 | - | TRBD2 | TRBV6-2/TRBV6-3 | TGTGCCAGCAGTTTGGAGCGGGGGGGAAAGTACGAGCAGTACTTC | CASSLERGGKYEQYF
TRBJ1-6 | - | - | TRBV4-1 | TGCGCCAGCAGCCAAGCGAGCGGCCCGAGTAATTCACCCCTCCACTTT | CASSQASGPSNSPLHF
TRBJ2-1 | - | TRBD1 | TRBV24-1 | TGTGCCACCAGTGAAACCGGGACAGGCAGCTCCTACAATGAGCAGTTCTTC | CATSETGTGSSYNEQFF
TRBJ1-6 | once | - | TRBV5-8 | TGTGCCAGCAGCTTGGCCATCTACGGGACAAGATCACCCCTCCACTTT | CASSLAIYGTRSPLHF
TRBJ2-1 | once | TRBD2 | TRBV19 | TGTGCCAGTAGCGACCAGGCTAGCGGAAACAATGAGCAGTTCTTC | CASSDQASGNNEQFF
TRBJ2-5 | - | TRBD2 | TRBV18 | TGTGCCAGCTCACCGCCTAGCGGGGGCCAAGAGACCCAGTACTTC | CASSPPSGGQETQYF
TRBJ2-7 | - | TRBD1 | TRBV19 | TGTGCCAGTAGTCCCTGGACAGGTTCAGGCTTCTCTCGGGAGCAGTACTTC | CASSPWTGSGFSREQYF
TRBJ1-2 | - | - | TRBV12-3/TRBV12-4 | TGTGCCAGCAGTTTAGGGCGGGGTAACGGCTACACCTTC | CASSLGRGNGYTF
TRBJ2-3 | - | - | TRBV7-6 | TGTGCCAGCAGCTTAGCAGGTTCTAGCACAGATACGCAGTATTTT | CASSLAGSSTDTQYF
TRBJ2-3 | - | - | TRBV19 | TGTGCCAGTAGTATGGAAGTACAAAGAACAGATACGCAGTATTTT | CASSMEVQRTDTQYF
TRBJ2-3 | - | - | TRBV19 | TGTGCCAGTAGTCCGGGACGGGGAAAGAGCACAGATACGCAGTATTTT | CASSPGRGKSTDTQYF
TRBJ2-1 | - | - | TRBV11-2 | TGTGCCAGCAGCTTAGTTGTGGGTGGTGACAATGAGCAGTTCTTC | CASSLVVGGDNEQFF
TRBJ2-3 | - | - | TRBV18 | TGTGCCAGCTCACCCCAGCAGGGGGGCGCAGATACGCAGTATTTT | CASSPQQGGADTQYF
TRBJ2-1 | - | TRBD2 | TRBV2 | TGTGCCAGCAGAGCTGGACTAGCGGGGGAGTACTCCTACAATGAGCAGTTCTTC | CASRAGLAGEYSYNEQFF
TRBJ1-3 | - | TRBD1 | TRBV15 | TGTGCCACCAGCAGAGAGCCGGGACAGGGGTTTGACACCATATATTTT | CATSREPGQGFDTIYF
TRBJ2-6 | - | - | TRBV19 | TGTGCCAGTAGTGTCGTGAGGGGCGCTGGGGCCAACGTCCTGACTTTC | CASSVVRGAGANVLTF
TRBJ1-1 | once | - | TRBV6-2/TRBV6-3 | TGTGCCAGCAGTGCCGCCGTTGGGGGGACTGAAGCTTTCTTT | CASSAAVGGTEAFF
TRBJ1-2 | once | - | TRBV4-3 | TGCGCCAGCAGCCAAGTTAGTGCAGGATATTATGGCTACACCTTC | CASSQVSAGYYGYTF
TRBJ1-2 | - | - | TRBV6-5 | TGTGCCAGCAGTTATCCGCGGGGTCAAGTCTATGGCTACACCTTC | CASSYPRGQVYGYTF
TRBJ2-1 | - | - | TRBV10-3 | TGTGCCATCAGTGCGGACGGATTCAATGAGCAGTTCTTC | CAISADGFNEQFF
TRBJ1-6 | - | - | TRBV7-3 | TGTGCCAGCAGCTTAAGTAGAAACAATTCACCCCTCCACTTT | CASSLSRNNSPLHF
TRBJ2-7 | - | - | TRBV4-1 | TGCGCCAGCAGCCAAGATAGAGTCTACGAGCAGTACTTC | CASSQDRVYEQYF